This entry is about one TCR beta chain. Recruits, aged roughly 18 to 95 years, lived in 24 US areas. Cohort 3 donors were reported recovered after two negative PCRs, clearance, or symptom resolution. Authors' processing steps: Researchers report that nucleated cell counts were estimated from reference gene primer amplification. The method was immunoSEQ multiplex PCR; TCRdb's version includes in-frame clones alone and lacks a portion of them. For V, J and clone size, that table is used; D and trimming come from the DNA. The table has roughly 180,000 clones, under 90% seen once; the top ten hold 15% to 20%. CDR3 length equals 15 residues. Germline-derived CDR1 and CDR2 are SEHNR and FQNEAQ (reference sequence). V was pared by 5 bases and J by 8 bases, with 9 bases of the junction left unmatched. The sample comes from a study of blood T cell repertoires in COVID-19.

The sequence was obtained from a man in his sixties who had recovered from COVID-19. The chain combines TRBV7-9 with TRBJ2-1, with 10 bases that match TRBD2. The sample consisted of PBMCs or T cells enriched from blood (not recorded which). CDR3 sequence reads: CASSPGLAEQDEQFF. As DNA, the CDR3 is TGTGCCAGCAGCCCTGGACTAGCGGAACAAGATGAGCAGTTCTTC.